This T cell receptor (beta chain) was captured by sequencing in a study of Graves' ophthalmopathy and Graves' hyperthyroidism. RNA transcripts were the template, and TCR beta CDR3 regions were amplified from them. An opening RT-PCR round employed HTBI primers and preceded a second-round multiplex PCR. TCRdb reprocessed the multiplex PCR reads with MiXCR, giving one entry per CDR3 protein. The sample lists around 1.1 million distinct CDR3 sequences, roughly 35% occurring once. Patients with other autoimmune diseases, uncontrolled infections, pregnancy or lactation were excluded. Whole-study results and caveats: For predicting ophthalmopathy progression, the model had 55% to 71% sensitivity and 72% to 75% specificity.

This clonotype appeared many times. What it binds is unknown. This CDR3 region has 12 residues. Germline V gives CDR1 MNHNY, CDR2 SVGAGI (reference sequence). Trimming pared 2 bases from V and 5 bases from J, leaving 7 bases between. Sequenced sample: peripheral blood or thyroid tissue (not recorded which). The TCR sequence derives from an adult man with Graves' hyperthyroidism. The chain joins TRBV6-6 to TRBJ2-7, with D unclear. CDR3 in amino acids: CASSYDPDEQYF. The CDR3, as DNA: TGTGCCAGCAGTTACGATCCGGACGAGCAGTACTTC.